This T cell receptor beta chain was recovered during a study of response to subunit inactivated influenza vaccine. TCRdb called the RT-PCR reads again in MiXCR, with one record for every CDR3 protein. The data contain about 190,000 distinct CDR3 sequences, roughly 14% of them seen just once; the ten biggest clones take up 20% to 30%. This clonotype appeared a few times. The sample in question was CD8+ T cells sorted from PBMCs, obtained about 5 days after vaccination. This TCR was sampled from a man aged 45 to 65 who received an inactivated influenza vaccine.

CDR3 amino acids: CASSVQGSSTDTQYF. The CDR3 nucleotides are TGTGCCAGCAGCGTACAGGGATCTAGCACAGATACGCAGTATTTT. The chain is built from TRBV9 and TRBJ2-3; the D gene is possibly TRBD1 (5 bases). The CDR3 covers 15 residues. CDR1 SGDLS and CDR2 YYNGEE come from the germline V gene. The ends were cut back, 1 base at V and 0 bases at J, with 9 bases in the middle.